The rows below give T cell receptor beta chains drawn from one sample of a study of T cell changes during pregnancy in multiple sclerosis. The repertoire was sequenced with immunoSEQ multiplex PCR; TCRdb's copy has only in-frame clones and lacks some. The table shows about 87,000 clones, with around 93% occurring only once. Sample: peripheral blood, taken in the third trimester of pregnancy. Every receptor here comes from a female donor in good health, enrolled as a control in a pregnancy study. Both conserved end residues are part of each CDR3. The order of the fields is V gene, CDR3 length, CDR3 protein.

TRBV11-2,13,CASTPTPLGELFF
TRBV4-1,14,CASSQDRDRDNLHF
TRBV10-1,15,CASSEWALMNTEAFF
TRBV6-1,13,CASSTLQAYEQYF
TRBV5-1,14,CASSSAGGYTEAFF
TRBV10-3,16,CAISHPDQGAGNTIYF
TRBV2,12,CASSRTDYEQYF
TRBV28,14,CASSSQGQGNTIYF
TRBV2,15,CASSKNRGRGETQYF
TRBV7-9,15,CASSPRTGNTGELFF
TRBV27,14,CASTGRARTDTQYF
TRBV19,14,CASSIVLSSTEAFF
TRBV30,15,CAWSNPDRGFWELFF
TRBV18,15,CASSPPGQANTEAFF
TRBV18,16,CASSPRALGSSYEQYF
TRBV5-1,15,CASKTGTVSTDTQYF
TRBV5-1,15,CASSLGHANTGELFF
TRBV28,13,CASRLLLNTEAFF
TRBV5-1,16,CASSSLAGGPTGELFF
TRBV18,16,CASSPRGGGWFTEAFF
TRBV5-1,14,CASSLDSHQETQYF
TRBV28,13,CASSPTGLETQYF
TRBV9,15,CASSWGLADYNEQFF
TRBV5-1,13,CASSTGTGETQYF
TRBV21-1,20,CASSNMLRGGTSGSYNEQFF
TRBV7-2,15,CASSLEGRGQETQYF
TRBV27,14,CASRWTSGAGELFF
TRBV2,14,CASFGDRGDYGYTF
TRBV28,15,CASSPRTGGRYEQYF
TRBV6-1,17,CASSGRNHTLVYYGYTF
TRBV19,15,CASSIGQGGFDIQYF
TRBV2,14,CASSRDMYNQPQHF
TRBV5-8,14,CASSLVGAGNTIYF
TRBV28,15,CASSTGGGRQETQYF
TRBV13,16,CASSRFGGAQGEKLFF
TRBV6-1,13,CASSDGHPYEQYF
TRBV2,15,CASSTDRAPGHEQYF
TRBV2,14,CASIGLYSTDTQYF
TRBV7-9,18,CASSRASGYRSSYNEQFF